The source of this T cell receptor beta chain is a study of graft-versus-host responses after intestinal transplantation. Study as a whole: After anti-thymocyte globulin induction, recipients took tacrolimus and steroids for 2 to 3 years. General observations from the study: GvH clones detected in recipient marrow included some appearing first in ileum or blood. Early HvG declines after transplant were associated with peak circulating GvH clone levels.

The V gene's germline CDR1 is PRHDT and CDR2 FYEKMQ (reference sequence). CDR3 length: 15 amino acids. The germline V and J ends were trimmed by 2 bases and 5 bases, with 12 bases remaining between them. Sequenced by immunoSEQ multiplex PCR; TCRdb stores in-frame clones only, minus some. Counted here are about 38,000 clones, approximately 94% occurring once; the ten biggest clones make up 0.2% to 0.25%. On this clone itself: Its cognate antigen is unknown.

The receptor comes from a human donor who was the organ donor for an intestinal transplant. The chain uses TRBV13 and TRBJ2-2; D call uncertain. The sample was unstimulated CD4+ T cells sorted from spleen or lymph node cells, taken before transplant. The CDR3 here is CASSLSRPRTGELFF. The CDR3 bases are TGTGCCAGCAGCTTAAGCCGGCCTCGTACCGGGGAGCTGTTTTTT.